The rows below give T cell receptor beta chains drawn from one sample of a study of T-cell memory formation after mild COVID-19. Each CDR3 protein gets one entry after TCRdb re-called the 5' RACE reads with MiXCR. The table has roughly 170,000 distinct CDR3 sequences, roughly 20% seen once. Specimen: PBMCs or a T cell subset sorted from them (not recorded which). The receptors come from a young man who had mild COVID-19 (a few samples of this study predate the infection). Cell type and time point are not known. The CDR3 runs from the conserved cysteine through the conserved F or W. Fields, in order: V gene, J gene, clone size, D gene, CDR3 DNA, CDR3 protein. A D gene is named only where the DNA matches it firmly. Clone size is given for some rows only: seen once, a few or many times, or a class if the clone is expanded.

>TRBV18|TRBJ1-1|-|-
TGTGCCAGCTCACCTTACATCCGAGCAGGGAACTCAAAGACTGAAGCTTTCTTT
CASSPYIRAGNSKTEAFF
>TRBV20-1|TRBJ1-6|-|-
TGCAGTGCTAGAGATCTTAGGGACTATAATTCACCCCTCCACTTT
CSARDLRDYNSPLHF
>TRBV30|TRBJ1-5|few|TRBD1
TGTGCCTGGAGCGCAGACAGGGGTTACCAGCCCCAGCATTTT
CAWSADRGYQPQHF
>TRBV6-1|TRBJ1-3|few|TRBD1
TGTGCCAGCAGCTGGGACAGGGGGCTTGGAAACACCATATATTTT
CASSWDRGLGNTIYF
>TRBV6-4|TRBJ1-1|-|-
TGTGCCAGCAGTGACTCAGGGGACACTGAAGCTTTCTTT
CASSDSGDTEAFF
>TRBV12-3/TRBV12-4|TRBJ1-1|few|-
TGTGCCAGCAGCTGGGGGGAGACTGAAGCTTTCTTT
CASSWGETEAFF
>TRBV20-1|TRBJ2-5|-|-
TGCAGTGCTAGACCGGTGGCCATACAAGAGACCCAGTACTTC
CSARPVAIQETQYF
>TRBV4-3|TRBJ1-2|-|-
TGCGCCAGCAGCCAAGAAAGGGGTGGTGAATATGGCTACACCTTC
CASSQERGGEYGYTF
>TRBV7-2|TRBJ1-1|-|-
TGTGCCAGCAGCCAGGGACAAACTGCCGGGGGCACTGAAGCTTTCTTT
CASSQGQTAGGTEAFF
>TRBV7-9|TRBJ1-3|-|-
TGTGCCAGCAGCCGCAGGGGTTCTGGAAACACCATATATTTT
CASSRRGSGNTIYF
>TRBV7-2|TRBJ2-3|many|TRBD2
TGTGCCAGCAGCTTAATAGCGGGGGCGGGGGATACGCAGTATTTT
CASSLIAGAGDTQYF
>TRBV24-1|TRBJ1-1|few|TRBD1
TGTGCCACCAGCGGGACAGGGGGCAACACTGAAGCTTTCTTT
CATSGTGGNTEAFF
>TRBV20-1|TRBJ2-5|many|TRBD2
TGCAGTGCTAGCGGGGGGGTTGAAGAGACCCAGTACTTC
CSASGGVEETQYF
>TRBV6-2/TRBV6-3|TRBJ1-2|-|-
TGTGCCAGCGGCTACTCAACCCGGGGCTACACCTTC
CASGYSTRGYTF
>TRBV6-6|TRBJ2-7|few|TRBD1
TGTGCCAGCAAACCTTGGGGACAGAGCTCCTACGAGCAGTACTTC
CASKPWGQSSYEQYF
>TRBV7-9|TRBJ1-2|few|-
TGTGCCAGCAGCTTTTCGGATACCGCGAAGTTTAACTATGGCTACACCTTC
CASSFSDTAKFNYGYTF
>TRBV4-3|TRBJ1-1|few|-
TGCGCCAGCAGCCTCCAAGCGGGGGCCGGGAACACTGAAGCTTTCTTT
CASSLQAGAGNTEAFF
>TRBV10-3|TRBJ2-1|few|TRBD2
TGTGCCATCAGCGGACTAGCGGGGACCTACAATGAGCAGTTCTTC
CAISGLAGTYNEQFF
>TRBV7-8|TRBJ2-2|many|-
TGTGCCAGCAGCCCCGGAAGGACCGGGGAGCTGTTTTTT
CASSPGRTGELFF
>TRBV10-3|TRBJ2-5|few|-
TGTGCCGCGGGTGGTCAAGAGACCCAGTACTTC
CAAGGQETQYF
>TRBV7-6|TRBJ2-3|few|TRBD2
TGTGCCAGCAGCTTAGGACTAGCGGGGGCAAGCACAGATACGCAGTATTTT
CASSLGLAGASTDTQYF
>TRBV4-2|TRBJ2-5|-|TRBD2
TGTGCCAGCAGCCAAGATCCGGCTGGGCGGGGGGCGACCTCAGTAGAGACCCAGTACTTC
CASSQDPAGRGATSVETQYF
>TRBV5-1|TRBJ2-1|-|TRBD2
TGCGCCAGCAGCTTGGCCCGGGGGGGTCGGGAGCAGTTCTTC
CASSLARGGREQFF
>TRBV7-2|TRBJ1-1|-|-
TGTGCCAGCAGCCTCCGTGCAGAGGGGCTAGCTTTCTTT
CASSLRAEGLAFF
>TRBV9|TRBJ1-3|few|-
TGTGCCAGCAGCGTTCTTGATGGAAACACCATATATTTT
CASSVLDGNTIYF
>TRBV10-2|TRBJ2-1|few|-
TGCGCCAGCAGTGAGTCCAATCGGGACTACAATGAGCAGTTCTTC
CASSESNRDYNEQFF
>TRBV6-5|TRBJ2-7|few|TRBD1
TGTGCCAGCAGGTCGGGACAGAGCTCCTACGAGCAGTACTTC
CASRSGQSSYEQYF
>TRBV6-5|TRBJ1-5|-|TRBD1
TGTGCCAGCAACCAGGACAGGGGGCACGAACAGCCCCAGCATTTT
CASNQDRGHEQPQHF
>TRBV7-2|TRBJ1-2|few|-
TGTGCCAGCAGCTTAGGGGGGACATCCTATGGCTACACCTTC
CASSLGGTSYGYTF
>TRBV5-1|TRBJ1-1|-|-
TGCGCCAGCAGCTTGGAGCAGGACACTGAAGCTTTCTTT
CASSLEQDTEAFF
>TRBV12-3/TRBV12-4|TRBJ2-2|-|TRBD2
TGTGCCAGCAGTCTGACTAGCGGGGGGACTTTCGGGGAGCTGTTTTTT
CASSLTSGGTFGELFF
>TRBV24-1|TRBJ2-3|-|-
TGTGCCACCAGTGGAGGGACGCCACCAGATACGCAGTATTTT
CATSGGTPPDTQYF
>TRBV7-9|TRBJ2-7|few|-
TGTGCCAGCAGCTTGATCGGGGGCGAGCAGTACTTC
CASSLIGGEQYF
>TRBV7-8|TRBJ1-5|-|-
TGTGCCAGCAGCTCCTTGACCAGCGGTCAGCCCCAGCATTTT
CASSSLTSGQPQHF
>TRBV2|TRBJ2-5|few|TRBD2
TGTGCCAGCAGGGCGAGCGGGGTAGGAGAGACCCAGTACTTC
CASRASGVGETQYF
>TRBV25-1|TRBJ2-2|-|-
TGTGCCAGCAGTTCGGGCATCGCCGGGGAGCTGTTTTTT
CASSSGIAGELFF
>TRBV7-3|TRBJ2-2|few|-
TGTGCCAGCAGCCCTGGGACACGTAACACCGGGGAGCTGTTTTTT
CASSPGTRNTGELFF
>TRBV12-3/TRBV12-4|TRBJ1-5|-|-
TGTGCCAGCACCTCCGGGCCGGGGGCACGGGAACGCAATCAGCCCCAGCATTTT
CASTSGPGARERNQPQHF
>TRBV24-1|TRBJ1-5|-|-
TGTGCCACCAGTGTGGGGTCCGGTCCCGCAACCCGGGAGGATAGCAATCAGCCCCAGCATTTT
CATSVGSGPATREDSNQPQHF
>TRBV30|TRBJ1-1|-|-
TGTGCCTGGAGTCTTCTTGGCACTGAAGCTTTCTTT
CAWSLLGTEAFF
>TRBV4-2|TRBJ1-4|-|-
TGTGCCAGCAGCCCCCTGGGTGGGGAAAAACTGTTTTTT
CASSPLGGEKLFF
>TRBV28|TRBJ1-1|-|TRBD1
TGTGCCAGCAGTACTACGACAGGGGGCACTGAAGCTTTCTTT
CASSTTTGGTEAFF
>TRBV7-3|TRBJ1-1|-|-
TGTGCCAGCTCGGGACACTACACTGAAGCTTTCTTT
CASSGHYTEAFF
>TRBV6-5|TRBJ2-3|few|-
TGTGCCAGCAGGCCTGTTTACCTCGGGGGTTCGGATACGCAGTATTTT
CASRPVYLGGSDTQYF
>TRBV28|TRBJ1-6|-|-
TGTGCCAGCGGCACAGGACTCAGCTCCTATAATTCACCCCTCCACTTT
CASGTGLSSYNSPLHF
>TRBV7-8|TRBJ2-2|few|-
TGTGCCAGCAGCTTAGTTGACGGCCTCACCGGGGAGCTGTTTTTT
CASSLVDGLTGELFF
>TRBV20-1|TRBJ2-1|-|TRBD2
TGCAGTGCGTCCCTCACCGGGACTAGCGGGAGGAATGAGCAGTTCTTC
CSASLTGTSGRNEQFF
>TRBV6-2/TRBV6-3|TRBJ1-1|-|-
TGTGCCACTTCCGATCGGGGTGTGACGAACACTGAAGCTTTCTTT
CATSDRGVTNTEAFF
>TRBV7-2|TRBJ2-3|few|-
TGTGCCAGCAGCTTTAGGGAGGAGGATACGCAGTATTTT
CASSFREEDTQYF
>TRBV3-1|TRBJ2-3|few|-
TGTGCCAGCAGCCAAGATCGGGAGCAGAATACGCAGTATTTT
CASSQDREQNTQYF
>TRBV5-1|TRBJ1-1|many|-
TGCGCCAGCAGGCCGAATCTAGGGATCGCTGAAGCTTTCTTT
CASRPNLGIAEAFF
>TRBV20-1|TRBJ1-2|-|-
TGCAGTGCTAGAGATTCGACGGAGGTTTATGGCTACACCTTC
CSARDSTEVYGYTF
>TRBV5-1|TRBJ1-3|-|-
TGCGCCAGCAGCTTTGGTCAGACTGGAAACACCATATATTTT
CASSFGQTGNTIYF
>TRBV7-2|TRBJ2-3|-|-
TGTGCCAGCAGCCGACTCGGTCGAGATACGCAGTATTTT
CASSRLGRDTQYF
>TRBV7-3|TRBJ2-5|-|-
TGTGCCAGCAGCTTGGACTATCAAGAGACCCAGTACTTC
CASSLDYQETQYF
>TRBV18|TRBJ2-1|few|-
TGTGCCAGCTCGCCCGGGGGCGGGAATGAGCAGTTCTTC
CASSPGGGNEQFF
>TRBV7-2|TRBJ2-5|-|-
TGTGCCAGCAGCCACCGGTTGGCGGGGGCACAGGAGACCCAGTACTTC
CASSHRLAGAQETQYF